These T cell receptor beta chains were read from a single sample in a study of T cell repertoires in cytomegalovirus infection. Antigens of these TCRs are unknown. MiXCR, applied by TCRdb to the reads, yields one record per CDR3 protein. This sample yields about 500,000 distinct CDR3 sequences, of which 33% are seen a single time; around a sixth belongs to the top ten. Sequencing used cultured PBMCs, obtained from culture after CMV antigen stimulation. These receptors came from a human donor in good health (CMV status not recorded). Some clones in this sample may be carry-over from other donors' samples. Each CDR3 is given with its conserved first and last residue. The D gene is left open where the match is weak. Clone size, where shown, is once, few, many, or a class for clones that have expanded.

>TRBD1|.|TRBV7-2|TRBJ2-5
TGTGCCAGCAGCTTTCCAGGGGGCAGGGAGACCCAGTACTTC
CASSFPGGRETQYF
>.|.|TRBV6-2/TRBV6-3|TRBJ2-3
TGTGCCAGCAGTGTTTTAGGAGGGGGCACAGATACGCAGTATTTT
CASSVLGGGTDTQYF
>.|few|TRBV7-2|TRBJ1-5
TGTGCCAGCAGCTTTGGTCTGTCGCCCCAGCATTTT
CASSFGLSPQHF
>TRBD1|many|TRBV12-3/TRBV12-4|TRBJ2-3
TGTGCCAGCAGGGACAGGGCTCCAACAGATACGCAGTATTTT
CASRDRAPTDTQYF
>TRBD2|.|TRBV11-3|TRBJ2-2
TGTGCCAGCAGCTTTACGGGAGGGCCGGCCGGGGAGCTGTTTTTT
CASSFTGGPAGELFF
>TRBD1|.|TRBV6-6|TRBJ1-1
TGTGCCAGCAGTTACTGGCAGGGGGACACTGAAGCTTTCTTT
CASSYWQGDTEAFF
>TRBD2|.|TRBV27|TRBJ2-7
TGTGCCAGCAGTATCTCCGGGACTAGTTACGAGCCGTACTTC
CASSISGTSYEPYF
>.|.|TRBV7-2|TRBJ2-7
TGTGCCAGCGGCTGGACTCTGGACGGCTACGAGCAGTACTTC
CASGWTLDGYEQYF
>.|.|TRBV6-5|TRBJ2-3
TGTGCCAGCAGTTATTGGGGGACTAGCACAGATACGCAGTATTTT
CASSYWGTSTDTQYF
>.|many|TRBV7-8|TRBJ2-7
TGTGCCAGCAGCTTAGGGTTCCGGGGCGAGCAGTACTTC
CASSLGFRGEQYF
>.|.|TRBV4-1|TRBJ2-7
TGCGCCAGCAGCCAACCAGGGAGCTACTACGAGCAGTACTTC
CASSQPGSYYEQYF
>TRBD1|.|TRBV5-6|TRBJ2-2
TGTGCCAGCAGCTTGGACCAGGGGGCGCCCGGGGAGCTGTTTTTT
CASSLDQGAPGELFF
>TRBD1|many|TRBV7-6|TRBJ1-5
TGTGCCAGCAGCCTCTACCAGGACAGGGGGCCGAATAGCAATCAGCCCCAGCATTTT
CASSLYQDRGPNSNQPQHF
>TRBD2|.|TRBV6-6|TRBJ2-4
TGTGCCAGCAGTTCTGGAGCGGGGTTAAACATTCAGTACTTC
CASSSGAGLNIQYF
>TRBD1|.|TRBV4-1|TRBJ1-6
TGCGCCAGCAGCCGCGTAACAGGGGGAAGCTCCTATAATTCACCCCTCCACTTT
CASSRVTGGSSYNSPLHF